The sample holds many counts of the clone carrying this T cell receptor (beta chain). This entry is derived from a study of blood T cells in healthy people across ages. Alongside a J-beta primer mix, a sample-barcoded 5' primer served in a second PCR lasting about 6 to 11 cycles. Each of the samples gave a minimum of 2.5 million paired-end reads that contained CDR3. TCRdb independently ran MiXCR on the 5' RACE reads; one entry per CDR3 protein. The table lists 550,000 to 750,000 distinct CDR3 sequences, 20% to 25% of them singletons, with roughly 3.6% in the top ten. The CDR3 loop spans 13 amino acids. The V end lost 5 bases, the J end lost 10 bases, and 15 bases lay between the germline ends. Germline CDR1 is MDHEN and CDR2 is SYDVKM. Samples had at least 7 million PBMCs isolated from them.

Sequencing used blood. The chain couples TRBV28 to TRBJ2-1; a weak D match, TRBD2 (6 bases). This TCR was recovered from a man in his 70s in good health. CDR3: CASSPQSGREQFF. DNA for the CDR3: TGTGCCAGCAGTCCGCAAAGCGGGCGAGAGCAGTTCTTC.